This T cell receptor (beta chain) was obtained from a study of T cell responses to AZD1222 COVID-19 vaccine. Study observations and caveats: Only after the peak T cell response were repertoires sampled. A mostly white British donor set with more females was recruited, and clonal diversity was possibly underestimated.

Concerning this clone: The antigen remains undetermined.

Repertoires were generated with immunoSEQ multiplex PCR, while TCRdb's copy carries only in-frame clones and drops some. Altogether 180,000 or so clones are present, more than 85% being singletons, with the ten largest covering approximately 3.9%. Germline V gene sequence: CDR1 LNHDA, CDR2 SQIVND (reference sequence). With 2 bases clipped from V and 7 bases from J, the junction kept 12 bases outside the gene matches. The CDR3 sequence is 18 residues long. The source of this sequence is an adult in good health. Sample: peripheral blood, taken on day 0 of AZD1222 vaccination. The rearrangement joins TRBV19 to TRBJ1-6; the match to TRBD1 covers 9 bases. CDR3 bases: TGTGCCAGTAGTATAAGGAATCTAGGGGACAGGGCAAATTCACCCCTCCACTTT. Translating it yields CASSIRNLGDRANSPLHF.